These T cell receptor beta chains were read from a single sample in a study of cytomegalovirus exposure and HLA in healthy donors. Libraries were prepared by immunoSEQ multiplex PCR; TCRdb keeps only in-frame clonotypes and omits some of them. The sample includes some 160,000 clones, 84% of them seen just once. Sequenced: PBMCs. The receptor set was obtained from a man younger than 35 in good health and CMV-seronegative. Both conserved end residues are part of each CDR3. D genes are given only for firm matches. Clone size is given for some rows only: seen once, a few or many times, or a class if the clone is expanded.

v_call	j_call	d_call	clone_size	cdr3_nt	cdr3_aa
TRBV6-1	TRBJ2-1	-	few	TGTGCCAGTTTGGGACTTACCAATGAGCAGTTCTTC	CASLGLTNEQFF
TRBV27	TRBJ1-2	TRBD1	-	TGTGCCAGCAGTTCCAAGGGACAGGGGGTTAAGGGCTACACCTTC	CASSSKGQGVKGYTF
TRBV25-1	TRBJ2-2	TRBD1	-	TGTGCCAGCAGTGACTATCCGTGGACAGGGGGCAACACCGGGGAGCTGTTTTTT	CASSDYPWTGGNTGELFF
TRBV5-1	TRBJ2-6	-	-	TGCGCCAGCAGTACAGGACGAACCGGGGCCAACGTCCTGACTTTC	CASSTGRTGANVLTF
TRBV5-8	TRBJ1-4	TRBD1	once	TGTGCCAGCAGCCCCGGGACAGGGGTTCTGCATGAAAAACTGTTTTTT	CASSPGTGVLHEKLFF
TRBV6-1	TRBJ1-4	TRBD1	-	TGTGCCAGCAGTAGGGACAGGGGTCGTGAAAAACTGTTTTTT	CASSRDRGREKLFF
TRBV19	TRBJ2-5	TRBD1	-	TGTGCCAGTAGGACCGGGACAGGGGAAGAGACCCAGTACTTC	CASRTGTGEETQYF
TRBV6-5	TRBJ2-7	-	-	TGTGCCAGCAGTCCTCCGGGGGGCCCCTACGAGCAGTACTTC	CASSPPGGPYEQYF
TRBV7-9	TRBJ2-7	TRBD1	-	TGTTCCAGCAGTTACGACAGGGCCTACGAGCAGTACTTC	CSSSYDRAYEQYF
TRBV9	TRBJ2-1	-	few	TGTGCCAGCAGCGCCGAACAGGTTACAAGCTCCTACAATGAGCAGTTCTTC	CASSAEQVTSSYNEQFF
TRBV7-2	TRBJ2-7	TRBD2	once	TGTGCCAGCAGCTCCCCGGCTAGCGGGAGTGGGACCTACGAGCAGTACTTC	CASSSPASGSGTYEQYF
TRBV27	TRBJ2-6	-	-	TGTGCCAGCAGTACCCTCGGGAAAGCTGGGGCCAACGTCCTGACTTTC	CASSTLGKAGANVLTF
TRBV15	TRBJ2-7	-	-	TGTGCCACCAGCATGGGACAAACCTACGAGCAGTACTTC	CATSMGQTYEQYF
TRBV28	TRBJ1-1	-	-	TGTGCCAGCAGTTTTCTGGGAGGGAATGCTGAAGCTTTCTTT	CASSFLGGNAEAFF
TRBV29-1	TRBJ2-1	-	-	TGCAGCGCCGAAGTGGGAGGCACCCTGGTGGAGCAGTTCTTC	CSAEVGGTLVEQFF
TRBV6-5	TRBJ1-2	-	-	TGTGCCAGCAAACAGGGCCCCTATGGCTACACCTTC	CASKQGPYGYTF
TRBV29-1	TRBJ2-1	TRBD2	-	TGCAGCGTTGAAGCGATACTAGCGGGGGCATACAATGAGCAGTTCTTC	CSVEAILAGAYNEQFF
TRBV6-6	TRBJ2-7	TRBD2	-	TGTGCCAGCAGCCCCCGGGCGGGGGGGAGCTCCTACGAGCAGTACTTC	CASSPRAGGSSYEQYF
TRBV6-1	TRBJ2-2	-	-	TGTGCCAGCAGATATACAGGGAAGCGCACCGGGGAGCTGTTTTTT	CASRYTGKRTGELFF
TRBV6-5	TRBJ1-1	TRBD1	-	TGTGCCAGCACCCTAAACAGGGGGGGGAGCACTGAAGCTTTCTTT	CASTLNRGGSTEAFF